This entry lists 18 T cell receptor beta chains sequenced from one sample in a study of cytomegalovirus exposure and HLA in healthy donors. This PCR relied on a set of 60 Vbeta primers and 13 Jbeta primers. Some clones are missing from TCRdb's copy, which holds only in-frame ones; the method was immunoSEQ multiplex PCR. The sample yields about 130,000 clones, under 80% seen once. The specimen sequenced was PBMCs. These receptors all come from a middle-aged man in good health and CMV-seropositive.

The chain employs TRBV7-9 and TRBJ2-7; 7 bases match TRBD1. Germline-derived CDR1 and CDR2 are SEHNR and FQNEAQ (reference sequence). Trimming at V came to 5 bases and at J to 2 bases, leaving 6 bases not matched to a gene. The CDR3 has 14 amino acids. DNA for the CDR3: TGTGCCAGCAGCCCCAGGGACAGAACCTACGAGCAGTACTTC. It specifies CASSPRDRTYEQYF.

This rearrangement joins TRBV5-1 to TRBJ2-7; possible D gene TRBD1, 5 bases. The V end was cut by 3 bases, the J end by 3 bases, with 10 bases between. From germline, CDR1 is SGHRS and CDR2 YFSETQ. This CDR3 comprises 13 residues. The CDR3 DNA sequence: TGCGCCAGCAGCTCCATGACAGACTACGAGCAGTACTTC. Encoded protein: CASSSMTDYEQYF.

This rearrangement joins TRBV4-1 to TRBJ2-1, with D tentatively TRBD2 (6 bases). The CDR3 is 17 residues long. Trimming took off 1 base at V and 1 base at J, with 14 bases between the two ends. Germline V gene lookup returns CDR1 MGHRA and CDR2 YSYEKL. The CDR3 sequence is CASSQVDMGLSYNEQFF. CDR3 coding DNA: TGCGCCAGCAGCCAAGTAGATATGGGACTTTCCTACAATGAGCAGTTCTTC.

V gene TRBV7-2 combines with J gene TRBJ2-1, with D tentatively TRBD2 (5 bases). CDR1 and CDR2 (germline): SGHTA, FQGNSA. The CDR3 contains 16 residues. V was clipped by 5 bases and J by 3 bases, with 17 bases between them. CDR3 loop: CASSPWTRGGYNEQFF. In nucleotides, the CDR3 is TGTGCCAGCAGCCCCTGGACGAGAGGAGGCTACAATGAGCAGTTCTTC. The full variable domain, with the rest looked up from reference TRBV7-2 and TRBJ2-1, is GAGVSQSPSNKVTEKGKDVELRCDPISGHTALYWYRQSLGQGLEFLIYFQGNSAPDKSGLPSDRFSAERTGGSVSTLTIQRTQQEDSAVYLCASSPWTRGGYNEQFFGPGTRLTVL.

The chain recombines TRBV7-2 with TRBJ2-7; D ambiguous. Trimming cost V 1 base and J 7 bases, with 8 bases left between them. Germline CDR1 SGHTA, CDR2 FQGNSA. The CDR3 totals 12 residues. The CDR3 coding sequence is TGTGCCAGCAGCTTAGTGGAGTTTGAGCAGTACTTC. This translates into CASSLVEFEQYF. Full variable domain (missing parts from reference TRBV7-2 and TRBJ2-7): GAGVSQSPSNKVTEKGKDVELRCDPISGHTALYWYRQSLGQGLEFLIYFQGNSAPDKSGLPSDRFSAERTGGSVSTLTIQRTQQEDSAVYLCASSLVEFEQYFGPGTRLTVT.

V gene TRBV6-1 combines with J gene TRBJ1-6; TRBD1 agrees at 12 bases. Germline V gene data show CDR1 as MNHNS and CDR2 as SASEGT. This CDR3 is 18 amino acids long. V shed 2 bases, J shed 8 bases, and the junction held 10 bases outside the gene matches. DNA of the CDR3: TGTGCCAGCAGTGAAAATCACTGGGACAGGGGGCTTGATTCACCCCTCCACTTT. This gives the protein CASSENHWDRGLDSPLHF.

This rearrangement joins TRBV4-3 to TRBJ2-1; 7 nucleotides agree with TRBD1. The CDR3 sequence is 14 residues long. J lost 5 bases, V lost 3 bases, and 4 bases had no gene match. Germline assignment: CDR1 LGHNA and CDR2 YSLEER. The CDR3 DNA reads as TGCGCCAGCAGCCATGACGACAGGGACAATGAGCAGTTCTTC. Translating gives CASSHDDRDNEQFF.

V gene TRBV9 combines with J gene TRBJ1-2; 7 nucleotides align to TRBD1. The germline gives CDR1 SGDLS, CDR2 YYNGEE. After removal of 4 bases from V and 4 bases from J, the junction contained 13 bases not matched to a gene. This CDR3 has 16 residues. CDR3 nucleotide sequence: TGTGCCAGCAGCCAAATGGGGAAGGGGGCGGTCTATGGCTACACCTTC. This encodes CASSQMGKGAVYGYTF.

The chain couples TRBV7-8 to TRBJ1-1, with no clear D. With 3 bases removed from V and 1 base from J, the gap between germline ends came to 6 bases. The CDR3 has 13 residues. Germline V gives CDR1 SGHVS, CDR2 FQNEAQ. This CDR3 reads CASSFFGNTEAFF. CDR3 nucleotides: TGTGCCAGCAGCTTTTTCGGGAACACTGAAGCTTTCTTT.

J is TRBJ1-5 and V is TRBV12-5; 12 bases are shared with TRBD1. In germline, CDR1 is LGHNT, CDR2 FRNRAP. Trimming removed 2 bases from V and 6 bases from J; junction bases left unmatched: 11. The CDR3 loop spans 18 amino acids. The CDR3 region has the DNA TGTGCTAGTGGTTTGAAGGGACAGGGGGCGAGGGTTGGTCAGCCCCAGCATTTT. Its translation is CASGLKGQGARVGQPQHF.

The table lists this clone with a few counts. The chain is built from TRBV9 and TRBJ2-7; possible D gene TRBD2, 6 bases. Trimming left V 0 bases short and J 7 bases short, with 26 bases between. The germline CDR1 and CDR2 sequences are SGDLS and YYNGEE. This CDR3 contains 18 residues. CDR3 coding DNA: TGTGCCAGCAGCGTAGGGTTAGGAGGGGACCGCGTTTTACGGGAGCAGTACTTC. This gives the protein CASSVGLGGDRVLREQYF.

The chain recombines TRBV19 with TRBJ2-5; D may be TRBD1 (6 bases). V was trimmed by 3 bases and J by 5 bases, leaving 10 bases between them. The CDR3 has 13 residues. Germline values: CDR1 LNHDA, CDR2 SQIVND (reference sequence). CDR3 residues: CASSIGGSETQYF. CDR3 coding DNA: TGTGCCAGTAGTATTGGGGGCAGTGAGACCCAGTACTTC.

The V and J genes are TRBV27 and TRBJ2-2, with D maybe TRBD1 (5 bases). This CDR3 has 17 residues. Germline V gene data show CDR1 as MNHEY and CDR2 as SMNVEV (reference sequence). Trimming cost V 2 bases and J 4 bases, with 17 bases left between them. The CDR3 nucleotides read TGTGCCAGCAGTTTACGGCTAGGGGAAGCCCGCACCGGGGAGCTGTTTTTT. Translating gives CASSLRLGEARTGELFF.

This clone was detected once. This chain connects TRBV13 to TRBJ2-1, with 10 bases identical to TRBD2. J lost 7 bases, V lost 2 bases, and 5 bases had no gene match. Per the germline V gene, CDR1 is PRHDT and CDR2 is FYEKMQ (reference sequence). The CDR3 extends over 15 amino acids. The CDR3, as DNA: TGTGCCAGCAGCTTACTAGCGGGAGAGGGTAATGAGCAGTTCTTC. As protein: CASSLLAGEGNEQFF.

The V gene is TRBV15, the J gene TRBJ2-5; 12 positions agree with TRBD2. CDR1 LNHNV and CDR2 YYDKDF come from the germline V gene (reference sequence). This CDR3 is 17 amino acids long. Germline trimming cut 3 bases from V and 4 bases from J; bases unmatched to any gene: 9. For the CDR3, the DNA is TGTGCCACCAGCAGGGAGCCTCCGGGACTAGCGGGAGAGACCCAGTACTTC. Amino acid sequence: CATSREPPGLAGETQYF.

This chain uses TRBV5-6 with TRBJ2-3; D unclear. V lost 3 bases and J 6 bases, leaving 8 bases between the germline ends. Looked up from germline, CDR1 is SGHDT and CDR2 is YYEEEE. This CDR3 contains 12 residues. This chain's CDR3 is CASSSESDTQYF. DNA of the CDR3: TGTGCCAGCAGCTCTGAGTCGGATACGCAGTATTTT.

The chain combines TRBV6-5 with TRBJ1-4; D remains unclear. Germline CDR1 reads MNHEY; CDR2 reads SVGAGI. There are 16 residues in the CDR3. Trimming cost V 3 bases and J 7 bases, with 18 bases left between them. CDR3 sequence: CASSYDVRSRGEKLFF. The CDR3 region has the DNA TGTGCCAGCAGTTATGACGTACGTTCCCGGGGTGAAAAACTGTTTTTT.

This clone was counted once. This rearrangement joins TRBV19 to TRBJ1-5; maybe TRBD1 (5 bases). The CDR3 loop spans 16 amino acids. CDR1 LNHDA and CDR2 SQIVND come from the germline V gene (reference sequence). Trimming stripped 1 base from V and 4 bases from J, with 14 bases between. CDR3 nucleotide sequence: TGTGCCAGTAGTATAGCTCCAGGGAAGGTGAATCAGCCCCAGCATTTT. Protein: CASSIAPGKVNQPQHF.